This T cell receptor beta chain is drawn from a study of identical twins. Notes on the study in general: Insertions ran lower in abundant cord blood beta clonotypes, though not in memory repertoires. Invariant MAIT and iNKT cells could partly confound zero-insertion analyses. The study found excess low generation probability among twin-shared out-of-frame alpha sequences.

About this clonotype itself: Its antigen is still unknown.

The CDR3 is 15 residues long. Trimming took 5 bases from V and 0 from J, leaving 11 bases between them. Unique molecular identifiers were present on cDNA, and template switching added a universal primer site. TCRdb reanalysed the 5' RACE reads using MiXCR and keeps one entry per CDR3 protein. The repertoire has around 470,000 distinct CDR3 sequences, 12% to 15% of them found once; the top ten carry about 0.54%. The same specimen was also included in a second study, on yellow fever vaccine responses in identical twins.

This receptor was identified in a woman between 18 and 29 years old in good health. This chain connects TRBV12-3 or TRBV12-4 to TRBJ2-1; perhaps D is TRBD1 or TRBD2 (5 bases each). The specimen was CD4+ T cells sorted from blood. CDR3 coding DNA: TGTGCCAGCAGTCCGCATGGGGGCTCCTACAATGAGCAGTTCTTC. This translates into CASSPHGGSYNEQFF.